The clone carrying this T cell receptor (beta chain) was detected only once. Its cognate antigen is unknown. The data were produced by immunoSEQ multiplex PCR, yet TCRdb's version contains in-frame clones alone and is incomplete. The repertoire holds about 1 million clones, with approximately 70% as singletons. These data belong to a study of shared clonotypes between healthy human individuals. Study-wide points: Non-shared clonotypes had lower generation probabilities than clonotypes shared by all four sorted-subset donors. Tissues were not sampled, only blood, and their repertoires likely differ.

The CDR3 is 15 residues long. Germline assignment: CDR1 MNHNS and CDR2 SASEGT. V lost 8 bases and J lost 7; bases outside the gene matches: 12. The donors, all of them Caucasian adults, lived in Nashville, Tennessee. The sequence was collected from a man aged 18 to 30 in good health. Material: memory CD4+ T cells sorted from blood. Subset reported: CD45RA-negative fraction. This chain uses TRBV6-1 with TRBJ1-2; TRBD1 aligns across 11 bases. The CDR3 loop is CASLPGTGGFGGYTF. CDR3 DNA: TGTGCCAGCCTCCCCGGGACAGGGGGGTTCGGTGGCTACACCTTC.